The 20 T cell receptor beta chains given below trace back to one sample, sequenced in a study of blood T cell repertoires in COVID-19. Clones were read by immunoSEQ multiplex PCR, and TCRdb kept only the in-frame ones, dropping some. Of fewer than 200,000 clones in the sample, roughly 81% are singletons; the top ten hold around 5%. Sequencing was performed on peripheral blood. Receptor source: a woman aged 45-59 years with COVID-19, enrolled during active disease.

The V gene is TRBV5-1, the J gene TRBJ2-1, with 9 bases matching TRBD2. The CDR3 contains 16 residues. V lost 0 bases, J lost 4 bases, and 5 bases stayed unmatched. Germline assignment: CDR1 SGHRS and CDR2 YFSETQ. Here the CDR3 DNA reads TGCGCCAGCAGCTTGGTGGGCGGGGGGGATTACAATGAGCAGTTCTTC. Protein sequence: CASSLVGGGDYNEQFF.

The genes are TRBV7-9 and TRBJ1-2, with 10 bases fitting TRBD1. This CDR3 has 15 amino acids. Germline assignment: CDR1 SEHNR and CDR2 FQNEAQ (reference sequence). V gave up 1 base and J gave up 3 bases; unmatched junction bases: 2. In DNA, the CDR3 is TGTGCCAGCAGCTTAGAGACAGGGGGCTACTATGGCTACACCTTC. Its protein product is CASSLETGGYYGYTF.

The chain links TRBV11-3 to TRBJ2-3; 8 bases line up with TRBD2. The CDR3 has 16 residues. The J segment lost 1 base and the V segment lost 5 bases, leaving 8 bases of the junction unmatched. Germline CDR1 reads SGHNT; CDR2 reads YENEEA. The CDR3 protein is CASSAPSGHGTDTQYF. CDR3 nucleotide sequence: TGTGCCAGCAGCGCACCTAGCGGGCACGGCACAGATACGCAGTATTTT.

With regard to this clone: At the DNA level, this CDR3 is encoded by other sequences in the same sample as well. The genes are TRBV6-2 or TRBV6-3 and TRBJ1-1; D may be TRBD1 (5 bases). The CDR3 is made up of 13 amino acids. CDR1 and CDR2 from the germline V gene are MNHEY and SVGEGT. Deletions cut 2 bases from V and 1 base from J, with 5 bases between. The CDR3 DNA reads TGTGCCAGCAGTTACCAGGGGAACACTGAAGCTTTCTTT. It encodes CASSYQGNTEAFF.

The V call is TRBV7-2, the J call TRBJ1-6; 8 nucleotides agree with TRBD1. The CDR3 contains 15 residues. V was pared by 3 bases and J by 7 bases, with 5 bases of the junction left unmatched. CDR1 SGHTA and CDR2 FQGNSA come from the germline V gene. Written as DNA, the CDR3 is TGTGCCAGCAGCTTGGACAGGGCGCGGAATTCACCCCTCCACTTT. This sequence encodes CASSLDRARNSPLHF.

The V and J genes are TRBV10-3 and TRBJ2-3; 11 bases are a match to TRBD2. The CDR3 consists of 15 residues. Trimming cost V 3 bases and J 6 bases; bases outside gene matches: 5. The germline gives CDR1 ENHRY, CDR2 SYGVKD. CDR3 in DNA: TGTGCCATCAGTGAAACTAGCGGGGGTGGGGATACGCAGTATTTT. Translated, it gives CAISETSGGGDTQYF.

The chain employs TRBV7-6 and TRBJ1-2, with a possible D match to TRBD1 (6 bases). V was trimmed by 5 bases and J by 6 bases, leaving 13 bases between them. Germline V gives CDR1 SGHVS, CDR2 FNYEAQ. CDR3 length: 13 amino acids. This CDR3 reads CASSPGTSNGYTF. The CDR3 DNA reads TGTGCCAGCAGCCCCGGGACAAGCAATGGCTACACCTTC.

In this sample, this clone turned up once. The chain recombines TRBV7-8 with TRBJ1-4, with 8 bases matching TRBD1. There are 16 residues in the CDR3. Germline V gene sequence: CDR1 SGHVS, CDR2 FQNEAQ. V shed 5 bases and J 3 bases; nucleotides not matched to a gene: 8. CDR3 bases: TGTGCCAGCAGCGCCCTGACAGGGGTGGCTAATGAAAAACTGTTTTTT. This encodes CASSALTGVANEKLFF.

For the CDR3, the DNA is TGTGCCAGCAGGGCCGGGCCGCCGGGAGAAAAACTGTTTTTT. Its protein product is CASRAGPPGEKLFF. This chain links TRBV6-5 with TRBJ1-4, with D hard to call. Trimming removed 6 bases at V and 8 bases at J, with 16 bases between. CDR1 is MNHEY and CDR2 is SVGAGI in the germline V gene. The CDR3 spans 14 residues.

The genes are TRBV13 and TRBJ2-5; TRBD2 might be the D (6 bases). Germline CDR1 PRHDT, CDR2 FYEKMQ (reference sequence). There are 14 residues in the CDR3. The ends were cut back, 1 base at V and 3 bases at J, with 9 bases in the middle. The CDR3 DNA reads TGTGCCAGCAGCTTAGAGCTAGCGAAAGAGACCCAGTACTTC. This sequence encodes CASSLELAKETQYF.

This clone is a singleton in its sample. This chain joins TRBV6-6 and TRBJ2-2; TRBD2 agrees at 11 bases. Per germline, CDR1 MNHNY and CDR2 SVGAGI (reference sequence). The CDR3 totals 15 residues. After removal of 4 bases from V and 8 bases from J, the junction contained 6 bases not matched to a gene. Here the CDR3 reads CASSSTSGGGGELFF. CDR3 bases: TGTGCCAGCAGTTCCACTAGCGGGGGAGGAGGGGAGCTGTTTTTT.

V usage is TRBV27 and J usage is TRBJ1-1; D unclear. Germline loops: CDR1 MNHEY, CDR2 SMNVEV (reference sequence). The CDR3 runs to 11 residues. Trimming stripped 11 bases from V and 1 base from J, with 8 bases between. The CDR3 here is CAVHSNTEAFF. The CDR3 nucleotides read TGTGCCGTGCACTCGAACACTGAAGCTTTCTTT.

The V call is TRBV19, the J call TRBJ1-3, with D perhaps matching TRBD1 (5 bases). Per germline, CDR1 LNHDA and CDR2 SQIVND (reference sequence). Deletions cut 5 bases from V and 0 bases from J, with 17 bases between. The CDR3 length is 17 residues. The CDR3 nucleotides are TGTGCCAGTAGTTGTAGGGTGCAGGGCGACTCTGGAAACACCATATATTTT. Translating gives CASSCRVQGDSGNTIYF.

This chain joins TRBV3-1 (or the pseudogene TRBV3-2) and TRBJ1-1; no clear D gene. Germline CDR1 is LGHDT and CDR2 is YNNKEL (reference sequence). The V end lost 2 bases, the J end lost 1 base, and 5 bases lay between the germline ends. The CDR3 is 13 amino acids. CDR3 nucleotides: TGTGCCAGCAGCCAAACAGCGAACACTGAAGCTTTCTTT. It encodes CASSQTANTEAFF.

The chain is built from TRBV7-9 and TRBJ2-7, with 14 bases aligning to TRBD2. Germline values: CDR1 SEHNR, CDR2 FQNEAQ (reference sequence). V shed 1 base and J 7 bases; nucleotides not matched to a gene: 3. The CDR3 length is 15 residues. CDR3 sequence (DNA): TGTGCCAGCAGCTTAGTGGGACTAGCGGGGGAGGAGCAGTACTTC. Translating gives CASSLVGLAGEEQYF.

The chain combines TRBV5-1 with TRBJ2-1, with a possible D match to TRBD2 (6 bases). The CDR3 totals 14 residues. The V end lost 2 bases, the J end lost 2 bases, and 8 bases lay between the germline ends. Per germline, CDR1 SGHRS and CDR2 YFSETQ. This chain's CDR3 is CASSFGGPYNEQFF. The CDR3, as DNA: TGCGCCAGCAGCTTCGGGGGACCCTACAATGAGCAGTTCTTC.

The chain recombines TRBV19 with TRBJ1-2, with D possibly TRBD1 on 5 matching bases. The germline gives CDR1 LNHDA, CDR2 SQIVND (reference sequence). This CDR3 spans 11 amino acids. Trimming took 7 bases from V and 8 from J, leaving 11 bases between them. CDR3 sequence: CASIGVIGYTF. DNA of the CDR3: TGTGCCAGTATAGGGGTAATCGGCTACACCTTC.

The chain employs TRBV5-1 and TRBJ2-7; TRBD2 might be the D (6 bases). The CDR3 sequence is 14 residues long. Trimming pared 4 bases from V and 1 base from J, leaving 12 bases between. Per germline, CDR1 SGHRS and CDR2 YFSETQ. The CDR3 loop is CASSPRDSSYEQYF. DNA of the CDR3: TGCGCCAGCAGCCCCCGGGACTCATCCTACGAGCAGTACTTC.

The rearrangement uses TRBV7-2 and TRBJ2-3, with a possible D match to TRBD2 (6 bases). From germline, CDR1 is SGHTA and CDR2 FQGNSA. The V end was cut by 0 bases, the J end by 2 bases, with 12 bases between. The CDR3 totals 16 residues. CDR3 sequence reads: CASSLATGGNTDTQYF. CDR3 nucleotides: TGTGCCAGCAGCTTAGCTACGGGCGGGAACACAGATACGCAGTATTTT.

V gene TRBV3-1 (or the pseudogene TRBV3-2) combines with J gene TRBJ2-1, with TRBD2 as a possible D gene (6 bases). The germline CDR1 and CDR2 sequences are LGHDT and YNNKEL (reference sequence). The V gene lost 3 bases and the J gene lost 8 bases, with 14 bases spanning the gap. The CDR3 contains 14 residues. The CDR3 region is CASSHTTGGDEQFF. DNA of the CDR3: TGTGCCAGCAGCCATACCACCGGGGGAGATGAGCAGTTCTTC.